This note documents a single TCR beta chain sequence. The antigen remains undetermined. The material for each subset, its genomic DNA, was split evenly across several immunoSEQ plates. Per the original methods: With immunoSEQ giving junction-only sequences and no quality scores, filtering differed. Method: immunoSEQ multiplex PCR; TCRdb's copy keeps in-frame clones and lacks some. Clone size and the V and J calls come from that table; the DNA yielded D and trimming. The sample contains roughly 1.5 million clones, about 98% of which appear only once. This specimen belongs to a study of shared clonotypes between healthy human individuals. General study points: Blood alone was sampled, and tissue repertoires likely differ. Non-shared clonotypes were found to have lower generation probabilities than the clonotypes that were shared by all four of the sorted-subset donors.

This sequence was found in a man aged 25-40 years in good health. What was sequenced was naive CD4+ T cells sorted from blood. Subset reported: CD45RA+ positively selected.

The CDR3 nucleotides read TGTGCCGGAACGTCGTCCTGGGATGAAAAACTGTTTTTT. Translated, it gives CAGTSSWDEKLFF. The J gene is TRBJ1-4, the V gene TRBV30; D ambiguous. V was shortened by 8 bases and J by 6 bases, with 16 bases between the two germline ends. The CDR3 totals 13 residues. Germline V gene lookup returns CDR1 GTSNPN and CDR2 SVGIG (reference sequence). Together with reference TRBV30 and TRBJ1-4, the CDR3 gives the full variable domain: SQTIHQWPATLVQPVGSPLSLECTVEGTSNPNLYWYRQAAGRGLQLLFYSVGIGQISSEVPQNLSASRPQDRQFILSSKKLLLSDSGFYLCAGTSSWDEKLFFGSGTQLSVL.